This T cell receptor (beta chain) was recorded in a study of T cell repertoires in cytomegalovirus infection. About the research overall: Recently identified HLA-C-restricted CMV epitopes and well-studied HLA-B-restricted CMV epitopes were used by the study. Points from the study as a whole: The ex vivo response was dominated by HLA-C-restricted CMV-specific TCR beta clonotypes. Identification of carriers of CMV plus the relevant HLA was performed using cumulative public TCR beta family frequency.

Germline lookup yields CDR1 SQVTM and CDR2 ANQGSEA. The trim removed 6 bases at V and 3 bases at J, leaving 6 bases unmatched. The CDR3 covers 14 residues. In TCRdb, the reads were re-called with MiXCR into one record per CDR3 protein. The sample yields hundreds of thousands of distinct CDR3 sequences, about a third seen once. This clonotype was counted once. Its antigen remains unidentified. The chain joins TRBV29-1 to TRBJ1-2; 11 bases are a match to TRBD1. The TCR comes from a human donor in good health (CMV status not recorded). Some clones in this sample may be carry-over from other donors' samples. The sample in question was cultured CD8+ T cells from PBMCs, obtained from culture after CMV antigen stimulation. CDR3 loop: CSVPGQGADYGYTF. The CDR3 bases are TGCAGCGTCCCAGGACAGGGGGCTGACTATGGCTACACCTTC.